This is a list of T cell receptor beta chains from one sample in a study of blood T cell repertoires in COVID-19. This table comes from immunoSEQ multiplex PCR, and its TCRdb copy is limited to in-frame clones, with some not included. Among roughly 29,000 clones listed, 65% to 90% were seen once. Sequenced sample: peripheral blood. All receptors derive from a man between 65 and 85 years old with active COVID-19. Each CDR3 is given with its conserved first and last residue. D genes are given only for firm matches. Clone size appears in some rows only: once, few, many, or a class for an expanded clone.

v_gene	d_gene	abundance	j_gene	CDR3aa	CDR3nt
TRBV19	TRBD2	.	TRBJ2-5	CASSPGLRGDRQETQYF	TGTGCCAGTAGCCCTGGGTTGCGGGGGGACCGACAAGAGACCCAGTACTTC
TRBV7-3	.	once	TRBJ2-5	CASSPASSETQYF	TGTGCCAGCAGCCCTGCGAGTTCAGAGACCCAGTACTTC
TRBV7-8	TRBD2	.	TRBJ2-3	CASSPSIAGSTDTQYF	TGTGCCAGCAGCCCTAGTATAGCGGGGAGCACAGATACGCAGTATTTT
TRBV30	TRBD1	.	TRBJ1-6	CAWSYGTGGNSPLHF	TGTGCCTGGAGTTACGGGACAGGGGGAAATTCACCCCTCCACTTT
TRBV3-1/TRBV3-2	.	.	TRBJ2-7	CASSPPSGTLLGGEQYF	TGTGCCAGCAGCCCCCCCTCAGGGACTTTACTCGGAGGGGAGCAGTACTTC
TRBV7-6	.	.	TRBJ1-5	CASSLGTGFDQPQHF	TGTGCCAGCAGCTTAGGAACAGGCTTCGACCAGCCCCAGCATTTT
TRBV5-4	.	once	TRBJ2-7	CASSLVPGEQYF	TGTGCCAGCAGCTTGGTTCCCGGGGAGCAGTACTTC
TRBV28	.	.	TRBJ2-1	CASSFYIKDNEQFF	TGTGCCAGCAGTTTTTACATTAAAGATAATGAGCAGTTCTTC
TRBV6-6	TRBD1	once	TRBJ1-2	CASSRDRDNGYTF	TGTGCCAGCAGTAGGGACAGGGACAACGGCTACACCTTC
TRBV7-2	.	once	TRBJ2-5	CASSGGLAVQETQYF	TGTGCCAGCAGCGGGGGCCTAGCGGTCCAAGAGACCCAGTACTTC
TRBV3-1/TRBV3-2	TRBD1	.	TRBJ1-5	CASSPRGNQPQHF	TGTGCCAGCAGCCCCAGGGGGAATCAGCCCCAGCATTTT
TRBV7-6	TRBD2	.	TRBJ2-3	CASSLASASGAYPQYF	TGTGCCAGCAGCTTAGCATCGGCTAGCGGGGCTTATCCGCAGTATTTT